This is a list of T cell receptor beta chains from one sample in a study of shared clonotypes between healthy human individuals. Sequencing was performed with immunoSEQ multiplex PCR; in TCRdb, only in-frame clones are kept and a portion is missing. The sample lists 640,000 or so clones, around 72% occurring once. The sequencing input was memory CD4+ T cells sorted from blood. These receptors originate from a woman aged 25 to 39 in good health. The CDR3 runs from the conserved cysteine through the conserved F or W. Each record gives: D gene, V gene, clone size, J gene, CDR3 length, CDR3 protein, CDR3 DNA. D genes are given only for firm matches. Clone size is given for some rows only: seen once, a few or many times, or a class if the clone is expanded.

D: TRBD1; V: TRBV6-1; size: few; J: TRBJ2-7; length: 14; CDR3: CASRKGAMLIEQYF; DNA: TGTGCCAGCAGGAAGGGGGCTATGTTGATCGAGCAGTACTTC
D: TRBD2; V: TRBV7-2; size: few; J: TRBJ2-1; length: 13; CDR3: CASSSYLAVQQFF; DNA: TGTGCCAGCAGCTCTTATCTAGCGGTCCAGCAGTTCTTC
D: -; V: TRBV6-1; size: -; J: TRBJ2-1; length: 15; CDR3: CASTLRQGPYNEQFF; DNA: TGTGCCAGCACCCTTCGGCAGGGCCCCTACAATGAGCAGTTCTTC
D: -; V: TRBV29-1; size: -; J: TRBJ1-4; length: 14; CDR3: CSAEGDSEGEKLFF; DNA: TGCAGCGCCGAGGGAGACAGTGAAGGTGAAAAACTGTTTTTT
D: TRBD2; V: TRBV29-1; size: few; J: TRBJ2-3; length: 21; CDR3: CSVERIHRGRGGRAPPDTQYF; DNA: TGCAGCGTTGAAAGAATCCACAGAGGGCGCGGCGGGAGGGCCCCGCCAGATACGCAGTATTTT
D: TRBD1; V: TRBV4-1; size: -; J: TRBJ2-7; length: 16; CDR3: CASSQENRDRGYEQYF; DNA: TGCGCCAGCAGCCAAGAAAACCGGGACAGGGGCTACGAGCAGTACTTC
D: TRBD2; V: TRBV28; size: -; J: TRBJ2-7; length: 16; CDR3: CASSLSILDGREGQYF; DNA: TGTGCCAGCAGTTTATCCATCTTGGACGGTCGGGAGGGGCAGTACTTC
D: -; V: TRBV5-6; size: -; J: TRBJ1-2; length: 16; CDR3: CASTKLQHSANYGYTF; DNA: TGTGCCAGCACCAAATTGCAACACAGCGCTAACTATGGCTACACCTTC
D: -; V: TRBV19; size: -; J: TRBJ1-1; length: 14; CDR3: CASSISGHWTEAFF; DNA: TGTGCCAGTAGTATATCAGGGCATTGGACTGAAGCTTTCTTT
D: -; V: TRBV28; size: -; J: TRBJ1-1; length: 13; CDR3: CASSLPENTEAFF; DNA: TGTGCCAGCAGTTTACCGGAGAACACTGAAGCTTTCTTT
D: TRBD2; V: TRBV5-1; size: few; J: TRBJ2-5; length: 17; CDR3: CASSGGLAGGYQETQYF; DNA: TGCGCCAGCAGCGGCGGACTAGCGGGAGGGTACCAAGAGACCCAGTACTTC
D: TRBD2; V: TRBV7-2; size: -; J: TRBJ2-3; length: 14; CDR3: CASSFRGRTDTQYF; DNA: TGTGCCAGCAGCTTTCGCGGGAGAACAGATACGCAATATTTT
D: -; V: TRBV5-4; size: -; J: TRBJ1-2; length: 15; CDR3: CASSGGGSTPGGYTF; DNA: TGTGCCAGCAGCGGGGGGGGTTCCACACCTGGAGGCTACACCTTC
D: -; V: TRBV6-1; size: few; J: TRBJ1-1; length: 13; CDR3: CASSRIKNTEAFF; DNA: TGTGCCAGCAGCCGTATTAAGAACACTGAAGCTTTCTTT
D: TRBD2; V: TRBV30; size: -; J: TRBJ2-7; length: 13; CDR3: CASSIAGAYEQYF; DNA: TGTGCCTCCTCAATAGCGGGAGCCTACGAGCAGTACTTC
D: -; V: TRBV6-5; size: -; J: TRBJ1-2; length: 14; CDR3: CASSYSTVSDGYTF; DNA: TGTGCCAGCAGTTACTCGACAGTCTCCGATGGCTACACCTTC
D: -; V: TRBV19; size: -; J: TRBJ2-7; length: 14; CDR3: CASKTHRDGYEQYF; DNA: TGTGCCAGTAAGACCCACAGGGATGGGTACGAGCAGTACTTC
D: -; V: TRBV15; size: few; J: TRBJ2-1; length: 16; CDR3: CATSRDLMAGSNEQFF; DNA: TGTGCCACCAGCAGAGATTTGATGGCGGGAAGCAATGAGCAGTTCTTC
D: TRBD2; V: TRBV2; size: -; J: TRBJ2-1; length: 15; CDR3: CASSEQAGGYNEQFF; DNA: TGTGCCAGCAGTGAACAAGCGGGAGGGTACAATGAGCAGTTCTTC
D: -; V: TRBV27; size: few; J: TRBJ2-3; length: 13; CDR3: CASSLEWLDTQYF; DNA: TGTGCCAGCAGTTTAGAGTGGCTCGATACGCAGTATTTT
D: -; V: TRBV5-1; size: -; J: TRBJ2-5; length: 15; CDR3: CASSYQQEFQETQYF; DNA: TGCGCCAGCAGCTACCAACAGGAATTCCAAGAGACCCAGTACTTC
D: TRBD2; V: TRBV5-6; size: few; J: TRBJ2-3; length: 15; CDR3: CASSFRTSSPDTQYF; DNA: TGTGCCAGCAGCTTTCGGACTAGCTCGCCAGATACGCAGTATTTT
D: -; V: TRBV28; size: -; J: TRBJ1-2; length: 17; CDR3: CASSHYRDILFSGGYTF; DNA: TGTGCCAGCAGCCATTATCGGGACATTCTATTCTCTGGGGGCTACACCTTC
D: TRBD1; V: TRBV5-6; size: -; J: TRBJ1-2; length: 14; CDR3: CASRPRQGSYGYTF; DNA: TGTGCCAGCAGGCCAAGACAGGGGAGCTATGGCTACACCTTC
D: TRBD2; V: TRBV5-4; size: -; J: TRBJ2-7; length: 16; CDR3: CASSTGLAGGNYEQYF; DNA: TGTGCCAGCAGCACCGGACTAGCGGGAGGAAACTACGAGCAGTACTTC
D: TRBD2; V: TRBV4-1; size: -; J: TRBJ2-5; length: 15; CDR3: CASSQGRGGKETQYF; DNA: TGCGCCAGCAGCCAGGGGAGGGGTGGGAAAGAGACCCAGTACTTC
D: TRBD2; V: TRBV5-1; size: -; J: TRBJ2-7; length: 14; CDR3: CASSFGRERYEQYF; DNA: TGCGCCAGCAGCTTTGGGCGGGAGAGGTACGAGCAGTACTTC
D: TRBD1; V: TRBV10-3; size: few; J: TRBJ2-7; length: 13; CDR3: CAISVQGAYEQYF; DNA: TGTGCCATCAGTGTTCAGGGGGCCTACGAGCAGTACTTC
D: TRBD1; V: TRBV19; size: -; J: TRBJ2-2; length: 17; CDR3: CASSIVYGTGNTGELFF; DNA: TGTGCCAGTAGTATAGTTTACGGGACAGGGAACACCGGGGAGCTGTTTTTT
D: TRBD1; V: TRBV6-1; size: -; J: TRBJ1-5; length: 14; CDR3: CASSEQGGNQPQHF; DNA: TGTGCCAGCAGTGAGCAGGGGGGCAATCAGCCCCAGCATTTT
D: -; V: TRBV19; size: once; J: TRBJ2-7; length: 13; CDR3: CASSMKSAYEQYF; DNA: TGTGCCAGTAGTATGAAGTCGGCCTACGAGCAGTACTTC
D: -; V: TRBV10-3; size: -; J: TRBJ2-5; length: 13; CDR3: CAIKGAGSETQYF; DNA: TGTGCCATCAAGGGTGCTGGATCAGAGACCCAGTACTTC
D: TRBD2; V: TRBV7-2; size: -; J: TRBJ2-1; length: 13; CDR3: CASSLPTSGPQFF; DNA: TGTGCCAGCAGCTTACCCACTAGCGGGCCTCAGTTCTTC
D: TRBD2; V: TRBV6-4; size: once; J: TRBJ2-7; length: 16; CDR3: CASSPQGLADSYEQYF; DNA: TGTGCCAGCAGTCCCCAGGGACTAGCGGACTCCTACGAGCAGTACTTC
D: TRBD1; V: TRBV28; size: -; J: TRBJ1-2; length: 15; CDR3: CASRLTGETNYGYTF; DNA: TGTGCCAGCAGATTGACAGGGGAAACTAACTATGGCTACACCTTC
D: TRBD2; V: TRBV11-2; size: -; J: TRBJ2-2; length: 18; CDR3: CASSPRGAGGPDTGELFF; DNA: TGTGCCAGCAGCCCCCGGGGAGCGGGAGGGCCGGACACCGGGGAGCTGTTTTTT
D: -; V: TRBV28; size: -; J: TRBJ1-2; length: 16; CDR3: CASSLGSGYPSYGYTF; DNA: TGTGCCAGCAGTTTAGGATCAGGGTACCCCTCCTATGGCTACACCTTC
D: TRBD2; V: TRBV9; size: -; J: TRBJ2-1; length: 17; CDR3: CASSVTPHSGRANEQFF; DNA: TGTGCCAGCAGCGTAACCCCCCATAGCGGGAGGGCCAATGAGCAGTTCTTC
D: -; V: TRBV5-1; size: few; J: TRBJ1-4; length: 15; CDR3: CASSSTQGPNEKLFF; DNA: TGCGCCAGCAGCTCCACGCAGGGACCTAATGAAAAACTGTTTTTT
D: TRBD1; V: TRBV10-3; size: -; J: TRBJ1-5; length: 14; CDR3: CASSGGEAWQPQHF; DNA: TGTGCCTCATCAGGGGGCGAGGCGTGGCAGCCCCAGCATTTT
D: -; V: TRBV28; size: -; J: TRBJ2-5; length: 18; CDR3: CASSLIGRGLPAGETQYF; DNA: TGTGCCAGCAGTTTGATTGGTCGAGGACTCCCGGCTGGAGAGACCCAGTACTTC
D: TRBD1; V: TRBV2; size: -; J: TRBJ2-2; length: 13; CDR3: CASRRTGDGELFF; DNA: TGTGCCAGCAGGCGGACAGGGGACGGGGAGCTGTTTTTT